The rows below give T cell receptor beta chains drawn from one sample of a study of long-term antiretroviral therapy in people with HIV. TCRdb keeps only in-frame clones here, not all; method: immunoSEQ multiplex PCR. Altogether about 27,000 clones are present, around four fifths being singletons, with the ten largest covering about 10%. Sample: unsorted PBMCs, taken 0.8 years before starting antiretroviral therapy. The receptor source for this set is a man aged 18 to 35 with HIV. The CDR3 runs from the conserved cysteine through the conserved F or W.

cdr3_aa	v_call	j_call
CASGLGGRYNEQFF	TRBV6-5	TRBJ2-1
CSARGGDEQYF	TRBV20-1	TRBJ2-7
CASINLSGDMNTEAFF	TRBV19	TRBJ1-1
CASSLATGANTRELFF	TRBV11-3	TRBJ2-2
CASSLFTTYNEQFF	TRBV5-1	TRBJ2-1
CASSLGQGGNEQFF	TRBV5-6	TRBJ2-1
CASSERDRASYEQYF	TRBV6-1	TRBJ2-7
CASSAGASTDTQYF	TRBV5-1	TRBJ2-3
CASSLGMGSYEQYF	TRBV11-1	TRBJ2-7
CASSLDGANVLTF	TRBV5-1	TRBJ2-6
CASSLAQGLNTEAFF	TRBV5-1	TRBJ1-1
CASNGQDKRETQYF	TRBV2	TRBJ2-5
CASSLGYTLEETQYF	TRBV5-6	TRBJ2-5
CSVEAKGGAYGYTF	TRBV29-1	TRBJ1-2
CASSFNRGSIGEQYF	TRBV7-2	TRBJ2-7
CASSRATGELFF	TRBV5-6	TRBJ2-2
CATSRGPGQGHQPQHF	TRBV15	TRBJ1-5
CASSLTGSIYNEQFF	TRBV5-1	TRBJ2-1